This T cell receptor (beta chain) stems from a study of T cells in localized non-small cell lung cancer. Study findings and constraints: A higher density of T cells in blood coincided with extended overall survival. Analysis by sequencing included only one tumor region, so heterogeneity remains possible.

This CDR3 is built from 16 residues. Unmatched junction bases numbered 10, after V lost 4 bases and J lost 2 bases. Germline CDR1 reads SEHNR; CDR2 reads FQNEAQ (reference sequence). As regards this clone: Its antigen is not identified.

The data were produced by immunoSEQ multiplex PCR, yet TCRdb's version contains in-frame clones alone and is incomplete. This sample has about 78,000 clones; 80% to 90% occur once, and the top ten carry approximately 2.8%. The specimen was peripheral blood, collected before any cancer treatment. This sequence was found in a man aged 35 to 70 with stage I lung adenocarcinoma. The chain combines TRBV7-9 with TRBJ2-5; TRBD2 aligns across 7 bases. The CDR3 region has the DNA TGTGCCAGCAGCTCTCCGGGACTAAACAAGCAAGAGACCCAGTACTTC. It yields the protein CASSSPGLNKQETQYF.